A selection of T cell receptor beta chains follows, all from one sample in a study of cytomegalovirus exposure and HLA in healthy donors. Sequencing used immunoSEQ multiplex PCR; TCRdb keeps in-frame clones, though not all of them. The sample yields roughly 140,000 clones, 60% to 80% seen once. The sample taken for sequencing was PBMCs. These receptors were taken from a male donor in good health and CMV-seronegative. Each CDR3 is given with its conserved first and last residue. The order of the fields is J gene, clone size, D gene, V gene, CDR3 protein, CDR3 DNA. A D gene is named only where the DNA matches it firmly. Some rows have no size entry. The others give once, few or many, or a class for an expanded clone.

j_call: TRBJ1-2; clone_size: .; d_call: .; v_call: TRBV5-1; cdr3_aa: CASSFRGDSGYTF; cdr3_nt: TGCGCCAGCAGCTTTCGGGGGGATAGTGGCTACACCTTC
j_call: TRBJ2-7; clone_size: .; d_call: TRBD1; v_call: TRBV2; cdr3_aa: CANSEGQGAYEQYF; cdr3_nt: TGTGCCAACAGTGAAGGACAGGGGGCCTACGAGCAGTACTTC
j_call: TRBJ2-7; clone_size: .; d_call: .; v_call: TRBV9; cdr3_aa: CASSTRQIPYEQYF; cdr3_nt: TGTGCCAGCAGCACCCGACAGATCCCCTACGAGCAGTACTTC
j_call: TRBJ2-7; clone_size: .; d_call: TRBD1; v_call: TRBV4-2; cdr3_aa: CASSLRTGGNYEQYF; cdr3_nt: TGTGCCAGCAGCCTCCGGACAGGGGGAAACTACGAGCAGTACTTC
j_call: TRBJ2-7; clone_size: .; d_call: .; v_call: TRBV5-4; cdr3_aa: CASSLAGELSYEQYF; cdr3_nt: TGTGCCAGCAGCTTGGCTGGGGAGTTGTCCTACGAGCAGTACTTC
j_call: TRBJ2-7; clone_size: .; d_call: .; v_call: TRBV21-1; cdr3_aa: CASSKGGQGSYEQYF; cdr3_nt: TGTGCCAGCAGCAAAGGTGGACAGGGTTCCTACGAGCAGTACTTC
j_call: TRBJ2-5; clone_size: .; d_call: TRBD1; v_call: TRBV7-9; cdr3_aa: CASSFNRGPPAGTQYF; cdr3_nt: TGTGCCAGCAGCTTCAACAGGGGGCCACCGGCGGGGACCCAGTACTTC
j_call: TRBJ1-2; clone_size: once; d_call: TRBD1; v_call: TRBV4-3; cdr3_aa: CASSQVKGQVFGYTF; cdr3_nt: TGCGCCAGCAGCCAAGTAAAGGGACAGGTTTTTGGCTACACCTTC
j_call: TRBJ2-3; clone_size: .; d_call: TRBD2; v_call: TRBV2; cdr3_aa: CASSEAAAGGRNTQYF; cdr3_nt: TGTGCCAGCAGTGAAGCTGCAGCGGGAGGGAGGAATACGCAGTATTTT
j_call: TRBJ2-2; clone_size: .; d_call: .; v_call: TRBV6-5; cdr3_aa: CASSSRGGRNGELFF; cdr3_nt: TGTGCCAGCAGTTCAAGGGGGGGTCGGAACGGGGAGCTGTTTTTT
j_call: TRBJ1-2; clone_size: few; d_call: .; v_call: TRBV2; cdr3_aa: CASSEGRRNYGYTF; cdr3_nt: TGTGCCAGCAGTGAGGGCAGGAGGAACTATGGCTACACCTTC
j_call: TRBJ2-7; clone_size: .; d_call: .; v_call: TRBV2; cdr3_aa: CASIFDSYEQYF; cdr3_nt: TGTGCCAGCATCTTCGACAGCTACGAGCAGTACTTC
j_call: TRBJ2-5; clone_size: .; d_call: TRBD1; v_call: TRBV10-3; cdr3_aa: CAISDSKRTGTGETQYF; cdr3_nt: TGTGCCATCAGTGATTCAAAGAGGACAGGGACGGGAGAGACCCAGTACTTC
j_call: TRBJ1-3; clone_size: .; d_call: .; v_call: TRBV7-8; cdr3_aa: CASSLSQAPGNTIYF; cdr3_nt: TGTGCCAGCAGCTTAAGTCAGGCACCAGGAAACACCATATATTTT
j_call: TRBJ2-1; clone_size: few; d_call: .; v_call: TRBV9; cdr3_aa: CAGSTGNNEQFF; cdr3_nt: TGTGCCGGGAGCACAGGGAACAATGAGCAGTTCTTC
j_call: TRBJ1-1; clone_size: .; d_call: .; v_call: TRBV11-2; cdr3_aa: CASSRGQLNTEAFF; cdr3_nt: TGTGCCAGCAGCCGAGGACAGCTGAACACTGAAGCTTTCTTT
j_call: TRBJ1-2; clone_size: .; d_call: .; v_call: TRBV6-5; cdr3_aa: CASSYPQDYGYTF; cdr3_nt: TGTGCCAGCAGTTACCCACAGGACTATGGCTACACCTTC
j_call: TRBJ1-5; clone_size: .; d_call: TRBD1; v_call: TRBV16; cdr3_aa: CASSPRTGVNNQPQHF; cdr3_nt: TGTGCCAGCAGCCCACGGACAGGGGTAAACAATCAGCCCCAGCATTTT
j_call: TRBJ1-2; clone_size: .; d_call: .; v_call: TRBV7-2; cdr3_aa: CASSPPQVIYGYTF; cdr3_nt: TGTGCCAGCAGCCCCCCACAGGTGATCTATGGCTACACCTTC
j_call: TRBJ2-6; clone_size: few; d_call: .; v_call: TRBV13; cdr3_aa: CASSLGGLGTSLGANVLTF; cdr3_nt: TGTGCCAGCAGCTTAGGTGGCCTAGGAACCTCTCTGGGGGCCAACGTCCTGACTTTC